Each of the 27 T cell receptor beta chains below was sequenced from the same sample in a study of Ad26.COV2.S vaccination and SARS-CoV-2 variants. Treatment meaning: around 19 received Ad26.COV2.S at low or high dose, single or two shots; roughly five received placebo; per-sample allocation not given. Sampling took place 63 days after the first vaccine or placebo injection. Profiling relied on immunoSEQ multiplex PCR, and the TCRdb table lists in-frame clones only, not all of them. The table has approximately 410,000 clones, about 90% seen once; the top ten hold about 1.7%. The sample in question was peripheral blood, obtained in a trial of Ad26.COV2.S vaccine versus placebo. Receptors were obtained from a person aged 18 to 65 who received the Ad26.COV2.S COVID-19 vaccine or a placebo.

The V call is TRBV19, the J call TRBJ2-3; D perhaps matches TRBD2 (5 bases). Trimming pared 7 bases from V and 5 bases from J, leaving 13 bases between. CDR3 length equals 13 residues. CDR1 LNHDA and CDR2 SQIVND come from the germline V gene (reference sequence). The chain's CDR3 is CASTGDLIDTQYF. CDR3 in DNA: TGTGCCAGTACCGGGGATTTGATAGATACGCAGTATTTT. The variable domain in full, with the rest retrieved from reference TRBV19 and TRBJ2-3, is DGGITQSPKYLFRKEGQNVTLSCEQNLNHDAMYWYRQDPGQGLRLIYYSQIVNDFQKGDIAEGYSVSREKKESFPLTVTSAQKNPTAFYLCASTGDLIDTQYFGPGTRLTVL.

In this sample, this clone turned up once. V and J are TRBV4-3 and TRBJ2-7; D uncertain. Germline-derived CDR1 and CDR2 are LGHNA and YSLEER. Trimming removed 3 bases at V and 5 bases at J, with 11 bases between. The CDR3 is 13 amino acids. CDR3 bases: TGCGCCAGCAGCCATTACTCCGCCAACGAGCAGTACTTC. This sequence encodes CASSHYSANEQYF.

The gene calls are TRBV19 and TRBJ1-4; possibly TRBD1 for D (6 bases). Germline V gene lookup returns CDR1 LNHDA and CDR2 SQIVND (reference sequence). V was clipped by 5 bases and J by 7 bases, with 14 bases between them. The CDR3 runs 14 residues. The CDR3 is CASSGGGLGEKLFF. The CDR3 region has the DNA TGTGCCAGTAGTGGAGGGGGGCTAGGTGAAAAACTGTTTTTT.

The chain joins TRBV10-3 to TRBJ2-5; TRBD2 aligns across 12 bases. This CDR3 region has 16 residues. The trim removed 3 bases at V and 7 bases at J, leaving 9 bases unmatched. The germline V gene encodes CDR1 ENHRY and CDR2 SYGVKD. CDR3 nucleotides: TGTGCCATCAGTGAAGGAGCTAGCGGGGGGGCCGGGACCCAGTACTTC. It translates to CAISEGASGGAGTQYF.

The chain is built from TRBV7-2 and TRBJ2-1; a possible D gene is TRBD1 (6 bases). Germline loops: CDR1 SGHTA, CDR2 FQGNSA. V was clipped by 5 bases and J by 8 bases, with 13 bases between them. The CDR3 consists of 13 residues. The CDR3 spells CASSQIEGDEQFF. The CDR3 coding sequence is TGTGCCAGCAGCCAGATAGAGGGGGATGAGCAGTTCTTC.

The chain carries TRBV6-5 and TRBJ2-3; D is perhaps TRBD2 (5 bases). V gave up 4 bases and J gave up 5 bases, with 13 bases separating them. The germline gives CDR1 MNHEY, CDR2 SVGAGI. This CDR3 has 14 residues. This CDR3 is CASSLWRAGDTQYF. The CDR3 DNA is TGTGCCAGCAGTTTGTGGCGGGCTGGAGATACGCAGTATTTT.

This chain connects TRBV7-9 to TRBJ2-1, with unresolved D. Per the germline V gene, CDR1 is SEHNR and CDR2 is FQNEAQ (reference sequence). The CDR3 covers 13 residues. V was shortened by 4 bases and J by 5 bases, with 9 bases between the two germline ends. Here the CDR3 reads CASSWGENNEQFF. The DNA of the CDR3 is TGTGCCAGCAGCTGGGGTGAGAACAATGAGCAGTTCTTC.

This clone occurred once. DNA for the CDR3: TGTGCCACCAGCGAGGACGGGGACTACGAGCAGTACTTC. Residues: CATSEDGDYEQYF. The J gene is TRBJ2-7, the V gene TRBV15; TRBD2 might be the D (5 bases). The CDR3 contains 13 residues. Looked up from germline, CDR1 is LNHNV and CDR2 is YYDKDF (reference sequence). V gave up 5 bases and J gave up 3 bases, with 11 bases separating them. Drawing the rest from reference TRBV15 and TRBJ2-7, the complete variable domain is DAMVIQNPRYQVTQFGKPVTLSCSQTLNHNVMYWYQQKSSQAPKLLFHYYDKDFNNEADTPDNFQSRRPNTSFCFLDIRSPGLGDTAMYLCATSEDGDYEQYFGPGTRLTVT.

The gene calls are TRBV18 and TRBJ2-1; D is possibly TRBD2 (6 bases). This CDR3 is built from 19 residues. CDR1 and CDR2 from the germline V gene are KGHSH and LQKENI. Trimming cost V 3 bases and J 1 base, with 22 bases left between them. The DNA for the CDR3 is TGTGCCAGCTCACCTAGGGACTTCCTCAAACTTCCATCCTACAATGAGCAGTTCTTC. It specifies CASSPRDFLKLPSYNEQFF. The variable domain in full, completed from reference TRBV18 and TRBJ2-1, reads NAGVMQNPRHLVRRRGQEARLRCSPMKGHSHVYWYRQLPEEGLKFMVYLQKENIIDESGMPKERFSAEFPKEGPSILRIQQVVRGDSAAYFCASSPRDFLKLPSYNEQFFGPGTRLTVL.

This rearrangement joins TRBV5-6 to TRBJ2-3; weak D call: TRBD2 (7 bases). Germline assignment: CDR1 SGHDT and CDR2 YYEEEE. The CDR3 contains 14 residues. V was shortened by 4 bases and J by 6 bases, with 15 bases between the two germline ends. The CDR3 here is CASSRGGGSDTQYF. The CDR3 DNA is TGTGCCAGCAGCAGAGGGGGGGGCTCTGATACGCAGTATTTT.

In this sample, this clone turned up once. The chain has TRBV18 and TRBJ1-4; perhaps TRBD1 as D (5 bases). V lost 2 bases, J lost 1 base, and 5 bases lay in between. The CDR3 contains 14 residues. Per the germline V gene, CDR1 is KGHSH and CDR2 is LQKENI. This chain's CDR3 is CASSPGGTNEKLFF. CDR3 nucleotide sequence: TGTGCCAGCTCACCAGGGGGAACTAATGAAAAACTGTTTTTT.

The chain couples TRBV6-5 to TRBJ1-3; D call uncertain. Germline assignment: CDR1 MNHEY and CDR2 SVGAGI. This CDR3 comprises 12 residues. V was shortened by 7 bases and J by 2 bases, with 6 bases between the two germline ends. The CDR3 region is CASKGTGNTIYF. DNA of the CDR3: TGTGCCAGCAAGGGTACTGGAAACACCATATATTTT.

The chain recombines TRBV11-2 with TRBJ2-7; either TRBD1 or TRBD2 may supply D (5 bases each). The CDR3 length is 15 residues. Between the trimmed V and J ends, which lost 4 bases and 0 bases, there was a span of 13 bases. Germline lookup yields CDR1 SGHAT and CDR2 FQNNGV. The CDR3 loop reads CASSSGTPGSYEQYF. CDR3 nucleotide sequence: TGTGCCAGCAGCTCCGGGACCCCGGGCTCCTACGAGCAGTACTTC.

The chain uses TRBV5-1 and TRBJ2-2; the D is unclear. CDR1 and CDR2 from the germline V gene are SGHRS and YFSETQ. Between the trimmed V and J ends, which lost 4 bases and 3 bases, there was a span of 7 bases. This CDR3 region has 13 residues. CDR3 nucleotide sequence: TGCGCCAGCAGCAGGGATTACACCGGGGAGCTGTTTTTT. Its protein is CASSRDYTGELFF.

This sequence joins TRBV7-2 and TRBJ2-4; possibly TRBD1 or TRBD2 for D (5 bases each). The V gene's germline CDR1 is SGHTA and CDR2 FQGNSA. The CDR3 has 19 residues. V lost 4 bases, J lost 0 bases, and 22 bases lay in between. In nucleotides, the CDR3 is TGTGCCAGCAGCTCTAATTCTATCTCGGGGCCCCTAGCCAAAAACATTCAGTACTTC. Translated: CASSSNSISGPLAKNIQYF.

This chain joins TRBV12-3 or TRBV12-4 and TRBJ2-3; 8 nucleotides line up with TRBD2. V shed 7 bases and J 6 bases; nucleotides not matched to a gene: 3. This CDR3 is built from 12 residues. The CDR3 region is CASTRLADTQYF. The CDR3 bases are TGTGCCAGCACCAGACTAGCGGATACGCAGTATTTT.

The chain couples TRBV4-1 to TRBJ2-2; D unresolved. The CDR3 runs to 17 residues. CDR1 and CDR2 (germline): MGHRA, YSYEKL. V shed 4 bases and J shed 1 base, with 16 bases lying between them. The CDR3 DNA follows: TGCGCCAGCAGCCTAGGGCCGCCCGGTATGAACACCGGGGAGCTGTTTTTT. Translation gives CASSLGPPGMNTGELFF.

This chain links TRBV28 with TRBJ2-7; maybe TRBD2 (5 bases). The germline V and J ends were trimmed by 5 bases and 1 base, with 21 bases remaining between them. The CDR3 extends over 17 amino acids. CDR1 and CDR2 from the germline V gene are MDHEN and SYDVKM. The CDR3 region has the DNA TGTGCCAGCAGTCCCCTCACTTTCGGACTGGTATCCTACGAGCAGTACTTC. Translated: CASSPLTFGLVSYEQYF.

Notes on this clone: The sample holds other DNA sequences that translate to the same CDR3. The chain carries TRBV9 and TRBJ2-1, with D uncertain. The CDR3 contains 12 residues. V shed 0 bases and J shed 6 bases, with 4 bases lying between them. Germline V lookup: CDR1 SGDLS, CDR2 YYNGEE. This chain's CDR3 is CASSVEGNEQFF. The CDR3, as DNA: TGTGCCAGCAGCGTAGAAGGCAATGAGCAGTTCTTC.

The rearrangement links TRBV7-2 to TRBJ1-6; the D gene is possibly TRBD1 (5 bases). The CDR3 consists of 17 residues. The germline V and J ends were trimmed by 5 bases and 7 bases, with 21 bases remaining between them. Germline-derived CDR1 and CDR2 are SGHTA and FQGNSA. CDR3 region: CASSAMAGTASNSPLHF. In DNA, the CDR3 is TGTGCCAGCAGCGCCATGGCCGGGACGGCATCAAATTCACCCCTCCACTTT. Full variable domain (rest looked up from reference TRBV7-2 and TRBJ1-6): GAGVSQSPSNKVTEKGKDVELRCDPISGHTALYWYRQSLGQGLEFLIYFQGNSAPDKSGLPSDRFSAERTGGSVSTLTIQRTQQEDSAVYLCASSAMAGTASNSPLHFGNGTRLTVT.

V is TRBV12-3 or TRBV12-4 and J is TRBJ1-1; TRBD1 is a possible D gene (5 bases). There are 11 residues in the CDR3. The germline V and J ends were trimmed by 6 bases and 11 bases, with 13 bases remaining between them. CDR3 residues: CASSQGLFAFF. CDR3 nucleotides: TGTGCCAGCAGCCAGGGTTTATTTGCTTTCTTT.

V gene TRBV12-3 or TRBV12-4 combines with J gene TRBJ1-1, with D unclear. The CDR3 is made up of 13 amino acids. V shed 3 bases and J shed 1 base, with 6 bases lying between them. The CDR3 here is CASSFQTNTEAFF. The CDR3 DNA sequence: TGTGCCAGCAGTTTTCAGACGAACACTGAAGCTTTCTTT.

This CDR3 reads CASSHWSQGRGGYTF. The CDR3 nucleotides read TGTGCCAGCAGCCACTGGTCGCAGGGGAGGGGTGGCTACACCTTC. The genes are TRBV3-1 (or the pseudogene TRBV3-2) and TRBJ1-2; tentative D call: TRBD1 (6 bases). From germline, CDR1 is LGHDT and CDR2 YNNKEL (reference sequence). The CDR3 consists of 15 residues. V was cut by 3 bases and J by 7 bases, with 18 bases left in between.

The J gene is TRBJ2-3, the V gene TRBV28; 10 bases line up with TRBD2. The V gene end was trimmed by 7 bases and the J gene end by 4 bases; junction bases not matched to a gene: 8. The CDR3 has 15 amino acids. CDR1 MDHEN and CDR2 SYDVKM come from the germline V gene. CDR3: CASTQRGGHADTQYF. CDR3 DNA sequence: TGTGCCAGCACCCAGCGGGGGGGCCATGCAGATACGCAGTATTTT.

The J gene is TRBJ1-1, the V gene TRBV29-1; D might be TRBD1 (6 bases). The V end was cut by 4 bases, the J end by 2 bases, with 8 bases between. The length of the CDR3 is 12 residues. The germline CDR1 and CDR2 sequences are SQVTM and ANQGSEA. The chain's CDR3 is CSVVGGNTEAFF. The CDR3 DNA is TGCAGCGTTGTAGGGGGAAACACTGAAGCTTTCTTT.

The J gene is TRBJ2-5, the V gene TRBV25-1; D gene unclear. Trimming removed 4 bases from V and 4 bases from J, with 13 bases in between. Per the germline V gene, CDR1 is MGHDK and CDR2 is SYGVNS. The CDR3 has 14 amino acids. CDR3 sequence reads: CASSVRKAIETQYF. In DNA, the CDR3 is TGTGCCAGCAGTGTTCGGAAAGCTATAGAGACCCAGTACTTC.

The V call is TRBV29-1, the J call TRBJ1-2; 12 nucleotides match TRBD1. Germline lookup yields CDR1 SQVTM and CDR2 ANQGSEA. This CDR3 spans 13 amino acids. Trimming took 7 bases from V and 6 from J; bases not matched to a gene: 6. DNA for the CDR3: TGCAGCGGACAGGGACAGGGGGCGGATGGCTACACCTTC. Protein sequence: CSGQGQGADGYTF.